What follows are 9 T cell receptor beta chains derived from one specimen sequenced in a study of blood T cell repertoires in COVID-19. The table came from immunoSEQ multiplex PCR; TCRdb's copy has only in-frame clones and leaves some out. The data show around 170,000 clones, about 85% seen once. Sequencing input: peripheral blood. The source is a man between 60 and 70 years old with acute or convalescent COVID-19.

This clone occurred a few times. This chain connects TRBV6-5 to TRBJ2-3; TRBD1 matches 7 bases. CDR1 and CDR2 (germline): MNHEY, SVGAGI. Trimming took 7 bases from V and 4 from J; bases not matched to a gene: 11. The CDR3 runs 15 residues. DNA for the CDR3: TGTGCCAGCACCCGGGGTTCCCAGGGGGCAGATACGCAGTATTTT. The encoded protein is CASTRGSQGADTQYF.

This clone came up a few times. The chain links TRBV9 to TRBJ2-2; 9 bases align to TRBD1. The CDR3 length is 15 residues. J gave up 5 bases and V 1 base, and 3 bases lay outside the gene matches. Looked up from germline, CDR1 is SGDLS and CDR2 is YYNGEE. CDR3 coding DNA: TGTGCCAGCAGCGTAACAGGGGGCTGGACCGGGGAGCTGTTTTTT. Translated: CASSVTGGWTGELFF.

V usage is TRBV5-8 and J usage is TRBJ1-1, with 11 nucleotides matching TRBD1. V lost 5 bases and J lost 5; bases outside the gene matches: 2. Germline values: CDR1 SGHTS, CDR2 YDEGEE. This CDR3 comprises 13 residues. The DNA of the CDR3 is TGTGCCAGCAGGGGACAGGGGGAAACTGAAGCTTTCTTT. Its protein product is CASRGQGETEAFF.

This sequence joins TRBV6-5 and TRBJ2-5; D is possibly TRBD2 (6 bases). The V and J ends lost 6 bases and 6 bases respectively, with 14 bases between them. Germline V gene lookup returns CDR1 MNHEY and CDR2 SVGAGI. This CDR3 region has 13 residues. The CDR3 spells CASRATRWKTQYF. CDR3 sequence (DNA): TGTGCCAGCAGGGCGACTAGGTGGAAGACCCAGTACTTC.

V and J are TRBV3-1 (or the pseudogene TRBV3-2) and TRBJ1-5, with a tentative D call TRBD1 (5 bases). V was trimmed by 0 bases and J by 7 bases, leaving 19 bases between them. Germline loops: CDR1 LGHDT, CDR2 YNNKEL (reference sequence). There are 17 residues in the CDR3. The DNA of the CDR3 is TGTGCCAGCAGCCAAGATCCGGCAGGGAACCCAGGGCAGCCCCAGCATTTT. Translating it yields CASSQDPAGNPGQPQHF.

This rearrangement joins TRBV19 to TRBJ1-5, with TRBD1 matching over 8 bases. Germline values: CDR1 LNHDA, CDR2 SQIVND (reference sequence). V gave up 2 bases and J gave up 4 bases; unmatched junction bases: 7. This CDR3 has 16 residues. Written as DNA, the CDR3 is TGTGCCAGTAGTATACCCTGGGACAGGAGAAATCAGCCCCAGCATTTT. Translated: CASSIPWDRRNQPQHF.

The CDR3 region has the DNA TGTGCCAGCAGCTACCGGGGGATAAGCGGGGCCTACAATGAGCAGTTCTTC. Translating it yields CASSYRGISGAYNEQFF. The chain uses TRBV7-3 and TRBJ2-1, with 7 bases fitting TRBD2. There are 17 residues in the CDR3. Looked up from germline, CDR1 is SGHTA and CDR2 is FQGTGA. V lost 4 bases, J lost 2 bases, and 11 bases stayed unmatched.

The V call is TRBV5-6, the J call TRBJ2-5, with no clear D. CDR1 and CDR2 (germline): SGHDT, YYEEEE. The V and J ends lost 4 bases and 1 base respectively, with 11 bases between them. The CDR3 spans 14 residues. The chain's CDR3 is CASSIPTGQETQYF. The CDR3 DNA reads TGTGCCAGCAGCATACCTACCGGCCAAGAGACCCAGTACTTC.

This clone was seen a few times. The V and J genes are TRBV7-9 and TRBJ1-2, with a weak D call TRBD1 (6 bases). The CDR3 totals 14 residues. The germline gives CDR1 SEHNR, CDR2 FQNEAQ (reference sequence). V was shortened by 1 base and J by 7 bases, with 13 bases between the two germline ends. In nucleotides, the CDR3 is TGTGCCAGCAGCTTAGGTGTGGGGGCTTTTGGCTACACCTTC. It codes for CASSLGVGAFGYTF. The variable domain in full, with the rest retrieved from reference TRBV7-9 and TRBJ1-2, is DTGVSQNPRHKITKRGQNVTFRCDPISEHNRLYWYRQTLGQGPEFLTYFQNEAQLEKSRLLSDRFSAERPKGSFSTLEIQRTEQGDSAMYLCASSLGVGAFGYTFGSGTRLTVV.